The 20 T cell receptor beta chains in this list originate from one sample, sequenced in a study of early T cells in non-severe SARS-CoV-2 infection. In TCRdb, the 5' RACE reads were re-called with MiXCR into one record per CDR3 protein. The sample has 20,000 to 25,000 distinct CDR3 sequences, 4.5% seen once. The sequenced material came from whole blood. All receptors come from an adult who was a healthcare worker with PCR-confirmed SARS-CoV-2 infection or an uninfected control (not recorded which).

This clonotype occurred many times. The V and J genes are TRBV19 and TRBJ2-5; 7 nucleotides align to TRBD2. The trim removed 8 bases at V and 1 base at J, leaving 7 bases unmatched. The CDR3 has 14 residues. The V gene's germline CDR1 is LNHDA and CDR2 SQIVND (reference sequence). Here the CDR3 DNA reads TGTGCCAGTTCCCACCGCGGGGGCCAAGAGACCCAGTACTTC. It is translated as CASSHRGGQETQYF.

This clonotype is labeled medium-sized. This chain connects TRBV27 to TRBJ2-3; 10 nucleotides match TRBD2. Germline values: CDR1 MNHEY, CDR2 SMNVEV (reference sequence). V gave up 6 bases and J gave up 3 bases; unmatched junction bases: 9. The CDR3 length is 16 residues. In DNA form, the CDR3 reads TGTGCCAGCAGCCACAGGGCTAGCGGGAGTACAGATACGCAGTATTTT. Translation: CASSHRASGSTDTQYF.

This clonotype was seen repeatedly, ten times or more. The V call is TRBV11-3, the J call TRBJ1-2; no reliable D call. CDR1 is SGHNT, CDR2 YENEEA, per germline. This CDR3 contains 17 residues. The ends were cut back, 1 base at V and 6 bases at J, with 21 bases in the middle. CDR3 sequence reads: CASSLAALGTPLDGYTF. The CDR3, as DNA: TGTGCCAGCAGCTTAGCCGCTTTGGGAACACCCCTGGATGGCTACACCTTC. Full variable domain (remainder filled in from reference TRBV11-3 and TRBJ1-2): EAGVVQSPRYKIIEKKQPVAFWCNPISGHNTLYWYLQNLGQGPELLIRYENEEAVDDSQLPKDRFSAERLKGVDSTLKIQPAELGDSAVYLCASSLAALGTPLDGYTFGSGTRLTVV.

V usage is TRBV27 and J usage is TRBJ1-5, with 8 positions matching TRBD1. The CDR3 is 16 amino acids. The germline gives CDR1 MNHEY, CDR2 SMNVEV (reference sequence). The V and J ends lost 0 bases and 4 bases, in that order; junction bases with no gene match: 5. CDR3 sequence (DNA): TGTGCCAGCAGTTTATCGCCCACAGGGGGAAATCAGCCCCAGCATTTT. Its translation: CASSLSPTGGNQPQHF.

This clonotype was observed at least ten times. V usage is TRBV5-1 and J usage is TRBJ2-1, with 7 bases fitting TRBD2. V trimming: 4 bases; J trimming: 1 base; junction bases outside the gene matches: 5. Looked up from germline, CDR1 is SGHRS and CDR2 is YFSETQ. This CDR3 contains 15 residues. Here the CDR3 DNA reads TGCGCCAGCAGCCGTGATAGCGGGTCCTACAATGAGCAGTTCTTC. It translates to CASSRDSGSYNEQFF.

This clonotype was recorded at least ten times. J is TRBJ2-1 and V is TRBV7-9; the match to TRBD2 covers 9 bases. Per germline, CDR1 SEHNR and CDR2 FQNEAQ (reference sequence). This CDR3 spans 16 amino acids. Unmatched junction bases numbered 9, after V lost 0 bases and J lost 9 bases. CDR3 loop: CASSLALVSGSSEQFF. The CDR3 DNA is TGTGCCAGCAGCTTAGCGCTGGTTAGCGGGAGTTCTGAGCAGTTCTTC. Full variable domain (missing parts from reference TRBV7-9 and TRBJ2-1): DTGVSQNPRHKITKRGQNVTFRCDPISEHNRLYWYRQTLGQGPEFLTYFQNEAQLEKSRLLSDRFSAERPKGSFSTLEIQRTEQGDSAMYLCASSLALVSGSSEQFFGPGTRLTVL.

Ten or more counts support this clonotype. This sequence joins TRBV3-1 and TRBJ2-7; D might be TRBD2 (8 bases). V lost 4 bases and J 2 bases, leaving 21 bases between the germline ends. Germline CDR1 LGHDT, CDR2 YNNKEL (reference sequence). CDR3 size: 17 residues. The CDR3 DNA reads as TGTGCCAGCAGCCCCCATAGCGGGACAGTGGGACCCTACGAGCAGTACTTC. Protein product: CASSPHSGTVGPYEQYF.

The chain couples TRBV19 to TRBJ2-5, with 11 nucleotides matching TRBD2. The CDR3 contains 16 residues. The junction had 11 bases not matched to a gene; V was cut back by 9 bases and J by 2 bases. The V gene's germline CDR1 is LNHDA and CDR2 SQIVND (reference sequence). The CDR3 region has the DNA TGTGCCAGACCAAGGGGACTAGCGGTCCCACAAGAGACCCAGTACTTC. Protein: CARPRGLAVPQETQYF. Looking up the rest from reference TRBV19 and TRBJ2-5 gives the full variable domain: DGGITQSPKYLFRKEGQNVTLSCEQNLNHDAMYWYRQDPGQGLRLIYYSQIVNDFQKGDIAEGYSVSREKKESFPLTVTSAQKNPTAFYLCARPRGLAVPQETQYFGPGTRLLVL.

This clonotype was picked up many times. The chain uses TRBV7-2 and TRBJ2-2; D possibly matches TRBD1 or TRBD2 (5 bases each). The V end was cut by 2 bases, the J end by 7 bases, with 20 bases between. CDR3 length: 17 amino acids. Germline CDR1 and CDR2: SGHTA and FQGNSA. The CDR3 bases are TGTGCCAGCAGCTTATGGGACCCCGGACTGGCGGGCGGGGAGCTGTTTTTT. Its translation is CASSLWDPGLAGGELFF.

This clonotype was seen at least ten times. As DNA, the CDR3 is TGCAGCGTTGACCGGGACAGGGGCACGGAAGCTTTCTTT. The encoded protein is CSVDRDRGTEAFF. The chain employs TRBV29-1 and TRBJ1-1; 10 nucleotides agree with TRBD1. The trim removed 3 bases at V and 8 bases at J, leaving 6 bases unmatched. Per the germline V gene, CDR1 is SQVTM and CDR2 is ANQGSEA. This CDR3 spans 13 amino acids.

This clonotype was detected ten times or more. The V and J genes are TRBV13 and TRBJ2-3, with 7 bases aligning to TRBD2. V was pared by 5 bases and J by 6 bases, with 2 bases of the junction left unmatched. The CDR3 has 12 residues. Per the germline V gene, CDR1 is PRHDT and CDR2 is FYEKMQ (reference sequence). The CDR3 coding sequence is TGTGCCAGCAGCCGGGAGGCGGATACGCAGTATTTT. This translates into CASSREADTQYF. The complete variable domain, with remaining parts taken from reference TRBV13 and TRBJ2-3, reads AAGVIQSPRHLIKEKRETATLKCYPIPRHDTVYWYQQGPGQDPQFLISFYEKMQSDKGSIPDRFSAQQFSDYHSELNMSSLELGDSALYFCASSREADTQYFGPGTRLTVL.

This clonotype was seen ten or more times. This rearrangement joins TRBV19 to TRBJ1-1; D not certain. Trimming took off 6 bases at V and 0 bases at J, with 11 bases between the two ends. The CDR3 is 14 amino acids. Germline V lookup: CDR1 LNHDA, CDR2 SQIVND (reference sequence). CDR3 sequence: CASRAVHMNTEAFF. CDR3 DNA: TGTGCCAGTAGGGCAGTTCACATGAACACTGAAGCTTTCTTT.

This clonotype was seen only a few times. The CDR3 nucleotides are TGCAGTGCCGCGAAGGGGGACAGCTTCATAAACTATGGCTACACCTTC. Translation gives CSAAKGDSFINYGYTF. The chain is built from TRBV20-1 and TRBJ1-2; 7 bases line up with TRBD1. Germline CDR1 DFQATT, CDR2 SNEGSKA (reference sequence). The CDR3 contains 16 residues. The junction had 15 bases not matched to a gene; V was cut back by 6 bases and J by 2 bases.

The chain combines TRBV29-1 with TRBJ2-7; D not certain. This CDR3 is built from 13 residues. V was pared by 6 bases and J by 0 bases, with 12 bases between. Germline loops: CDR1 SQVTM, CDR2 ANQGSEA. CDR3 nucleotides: TGCAGCGTGGCGACATCCAGCTCCTACGAGCAGTACTTC. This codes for CSVATSSSYEQYF.

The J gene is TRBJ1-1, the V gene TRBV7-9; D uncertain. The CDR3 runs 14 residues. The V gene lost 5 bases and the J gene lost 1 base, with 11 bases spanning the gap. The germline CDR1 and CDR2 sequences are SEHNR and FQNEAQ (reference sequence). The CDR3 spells CASSELPRNTEAFF. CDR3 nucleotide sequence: TGTGCCAGCAGCGAACTCCCCCGGAACACTGAAGCTTTCTTT.

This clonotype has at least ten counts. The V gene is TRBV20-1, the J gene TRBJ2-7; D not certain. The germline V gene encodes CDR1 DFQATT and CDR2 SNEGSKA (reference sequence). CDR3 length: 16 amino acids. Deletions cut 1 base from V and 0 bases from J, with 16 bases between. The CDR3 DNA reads TGCAGTGCTAGAGTGATATACAAGACACACTCCTACGAGCAGTACTTC. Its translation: CSARVIYKTHSYEQYF.

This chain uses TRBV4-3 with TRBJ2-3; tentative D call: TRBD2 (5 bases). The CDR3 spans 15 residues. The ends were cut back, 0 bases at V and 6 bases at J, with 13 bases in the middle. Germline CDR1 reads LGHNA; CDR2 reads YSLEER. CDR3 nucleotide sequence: TGCGCCAGCAGCCAAGAAAGTGAGGGCCCGGATACGCAGTATTTT. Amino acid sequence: CASSQESEGPDTQYF.

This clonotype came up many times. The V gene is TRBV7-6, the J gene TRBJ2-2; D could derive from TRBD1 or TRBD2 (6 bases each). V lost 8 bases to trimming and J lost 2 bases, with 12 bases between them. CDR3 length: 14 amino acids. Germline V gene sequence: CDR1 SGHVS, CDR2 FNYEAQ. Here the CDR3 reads CASRRGRNTGELFF. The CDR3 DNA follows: TGTGCCAGCCGGAGGGGGAGAAACACCGGGGAGCTGTTTTTT.

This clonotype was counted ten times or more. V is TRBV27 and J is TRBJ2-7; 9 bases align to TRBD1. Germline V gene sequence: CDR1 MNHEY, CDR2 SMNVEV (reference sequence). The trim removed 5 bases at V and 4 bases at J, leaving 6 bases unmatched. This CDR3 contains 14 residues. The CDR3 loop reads CASSALDRGYEQYF. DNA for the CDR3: TGTGCCAGCAGTGCCCTGGACAGGGGATACGAGCAGTACTTC.

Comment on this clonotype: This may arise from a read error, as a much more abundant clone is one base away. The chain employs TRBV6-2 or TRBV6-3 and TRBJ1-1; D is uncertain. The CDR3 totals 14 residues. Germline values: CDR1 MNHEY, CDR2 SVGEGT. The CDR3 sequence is CANSYSVPRIEAFF. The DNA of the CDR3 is TGTGCCAACAGTTACTCCGTGCCCAGGATTGAAGCTTTCTTT.